The following is a T cell receptor (beta chain) sequence with its context. The CDR3 has 14 residues. Losses at the gene ends were 6 bases for V and 1 base for J; bases not matched to a gene: 6. The germline V gene encodes CDR1 SQVTM and CDR2 ANQGSEA. The table came from immunoSEQ multiplex PCR; TCRdb's copy has only in-frame clones and leaves some out. This sample has some 320,000 clones, with more than 70% found just once. The sample comes from a study of blood T cell repertoires in COVID-19. The receptor comes from a woman aged 50 to 65 who had recovered from COVID-19. The sequenced material came from peripheral blood. The V and J genes are TRBV29-1 and TRBJ2-3, with 8 nucleotides matching TRBD2. In DNA, the CDR3 is TGCAGCGTCGGCCCGGGGGGGGGCACAGATACGCAGTATTTT. Translating it yields CSVGPGGGTDTQYF.